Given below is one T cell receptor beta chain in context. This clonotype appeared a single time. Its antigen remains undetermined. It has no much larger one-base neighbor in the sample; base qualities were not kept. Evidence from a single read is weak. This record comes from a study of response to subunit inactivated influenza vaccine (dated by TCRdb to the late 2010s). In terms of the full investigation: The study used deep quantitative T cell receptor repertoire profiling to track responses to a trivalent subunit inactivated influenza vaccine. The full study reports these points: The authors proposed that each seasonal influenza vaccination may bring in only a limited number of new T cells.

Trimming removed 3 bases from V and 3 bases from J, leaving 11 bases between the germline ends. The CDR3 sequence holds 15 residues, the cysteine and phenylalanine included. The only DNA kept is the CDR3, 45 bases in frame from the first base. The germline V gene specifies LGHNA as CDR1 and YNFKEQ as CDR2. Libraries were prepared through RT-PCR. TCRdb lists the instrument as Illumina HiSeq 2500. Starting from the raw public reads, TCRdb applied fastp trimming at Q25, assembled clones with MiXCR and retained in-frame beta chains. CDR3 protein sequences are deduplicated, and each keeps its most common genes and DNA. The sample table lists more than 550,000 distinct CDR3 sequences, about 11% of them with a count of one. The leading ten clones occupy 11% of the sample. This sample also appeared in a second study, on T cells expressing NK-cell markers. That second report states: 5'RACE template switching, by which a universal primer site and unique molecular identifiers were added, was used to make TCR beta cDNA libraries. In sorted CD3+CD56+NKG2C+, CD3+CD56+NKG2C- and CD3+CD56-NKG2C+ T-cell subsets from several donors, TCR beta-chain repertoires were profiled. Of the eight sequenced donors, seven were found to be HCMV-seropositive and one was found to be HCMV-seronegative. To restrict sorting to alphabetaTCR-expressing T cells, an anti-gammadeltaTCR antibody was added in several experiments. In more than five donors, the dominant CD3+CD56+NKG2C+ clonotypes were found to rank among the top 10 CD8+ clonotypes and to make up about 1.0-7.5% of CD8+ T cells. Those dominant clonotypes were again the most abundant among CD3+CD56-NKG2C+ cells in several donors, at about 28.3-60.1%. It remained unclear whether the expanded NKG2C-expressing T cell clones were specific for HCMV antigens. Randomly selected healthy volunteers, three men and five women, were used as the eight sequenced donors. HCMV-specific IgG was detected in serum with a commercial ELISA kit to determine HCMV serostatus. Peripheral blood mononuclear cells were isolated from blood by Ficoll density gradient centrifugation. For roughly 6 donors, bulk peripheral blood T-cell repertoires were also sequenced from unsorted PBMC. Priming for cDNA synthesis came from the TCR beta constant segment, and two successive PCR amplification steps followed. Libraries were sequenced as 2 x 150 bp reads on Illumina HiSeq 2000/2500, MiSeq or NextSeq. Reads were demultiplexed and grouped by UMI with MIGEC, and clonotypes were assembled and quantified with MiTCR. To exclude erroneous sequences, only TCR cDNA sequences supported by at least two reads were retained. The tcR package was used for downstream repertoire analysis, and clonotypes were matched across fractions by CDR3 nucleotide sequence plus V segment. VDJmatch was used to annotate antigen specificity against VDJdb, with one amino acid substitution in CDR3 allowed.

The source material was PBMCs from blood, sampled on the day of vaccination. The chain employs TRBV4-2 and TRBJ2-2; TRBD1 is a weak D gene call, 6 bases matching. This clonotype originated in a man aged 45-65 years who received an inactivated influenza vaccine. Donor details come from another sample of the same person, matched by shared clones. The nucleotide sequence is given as TGTGCCAGCAGCCATGGACAGCTAGACACCGGGGAGCTGTTTTTT. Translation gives CASSHGQLDTGELFF.